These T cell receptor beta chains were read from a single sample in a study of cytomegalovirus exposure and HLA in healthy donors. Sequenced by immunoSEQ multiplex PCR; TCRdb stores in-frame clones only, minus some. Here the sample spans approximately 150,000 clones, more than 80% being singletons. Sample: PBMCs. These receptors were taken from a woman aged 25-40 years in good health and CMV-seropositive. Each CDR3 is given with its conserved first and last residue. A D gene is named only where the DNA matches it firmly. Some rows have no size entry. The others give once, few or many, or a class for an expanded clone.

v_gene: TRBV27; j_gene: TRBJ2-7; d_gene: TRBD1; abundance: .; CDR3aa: CASSLTGGYEQYF; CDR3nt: TGTGCCAGCAGTTTAACAGGGGGCTACGAGCAGTACTTC
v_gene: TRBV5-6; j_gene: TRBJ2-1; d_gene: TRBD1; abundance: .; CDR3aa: CASSLRDRGNHNEQFF; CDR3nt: TGTGCCAGCAGCTTGCGGGACAGGGGAAACCACAATGAGCAGTTCTTC
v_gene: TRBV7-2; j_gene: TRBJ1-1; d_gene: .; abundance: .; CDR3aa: CASSLSAGGYTEAFF; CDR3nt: TGTGCCAGCAGCTTATCCGCGGGGGGCTACACTGAAGCTTTCTTT
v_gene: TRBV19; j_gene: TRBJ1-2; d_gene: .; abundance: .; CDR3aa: CASSIRQNYGYTF; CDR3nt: TGTGCCAGTAGTATAAGACAGAACTATGGCTACACCTTC
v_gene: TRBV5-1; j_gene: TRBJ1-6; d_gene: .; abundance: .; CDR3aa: CASSLSETQGLSPLHF; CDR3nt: TGCGCCAGCAGCTTGAGCGAGACTCAGGGGCTCTCACCCCTCCACTTT
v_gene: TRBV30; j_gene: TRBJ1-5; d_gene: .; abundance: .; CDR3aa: CAWSRRTQPQHF; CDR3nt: TGTGCCTGGTCCCGGAGAACTCAGCCCCAGCATTTT
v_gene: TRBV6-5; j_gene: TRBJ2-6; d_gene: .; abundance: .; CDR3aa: CASGPGANVLTF; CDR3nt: TGTGCCAGCGGGCCTGGGGCCAACGTCCTGACTTTC
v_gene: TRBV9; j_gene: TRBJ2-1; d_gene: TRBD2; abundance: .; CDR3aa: CASSFGLAGGGEQFF; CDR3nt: TGTGCCAGCAGCTTCGGACTAGCGGGGGGTGGTGAGCAGTTCTTC
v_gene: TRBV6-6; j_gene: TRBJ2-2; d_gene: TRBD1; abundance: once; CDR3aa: CASSTQGARNTGELFF; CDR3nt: TGTGCCAGCAGTACACAGGGGGCGAGGAACACCGGGGAGCTGTTTTTT
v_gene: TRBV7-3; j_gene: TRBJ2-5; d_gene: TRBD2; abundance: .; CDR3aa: CASSLTGGTYQETQYF; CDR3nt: TGTGCCAGCAGCTTAACGGGGGGGACGTACCAAGAGACCCAGTACTTC
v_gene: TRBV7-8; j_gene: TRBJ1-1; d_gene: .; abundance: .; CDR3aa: CACRGSSYAEAFF; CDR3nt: TGTGCCTGCCGGGGGTCAAGTTATGCTGAAGCTTTCTTT
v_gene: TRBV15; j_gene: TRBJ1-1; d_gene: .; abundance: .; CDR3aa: CATSRDNRATEAFF; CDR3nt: TGTGCCACCAGCAGAGACAACAGGGCCACTGAAGCTTTCTTT
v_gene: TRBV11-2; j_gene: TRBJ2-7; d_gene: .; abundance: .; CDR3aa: CASSLIRNYEQYF; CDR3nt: TGTGCCAGCAGTCTTATTAGAAACTACGAGCAGTACTTC
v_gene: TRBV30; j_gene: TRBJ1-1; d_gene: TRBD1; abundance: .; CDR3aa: CAWSAGTATRAFF; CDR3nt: TGTGCCTGGAGTGCAGGGACAGCGACTCGAGCTTTCTTT
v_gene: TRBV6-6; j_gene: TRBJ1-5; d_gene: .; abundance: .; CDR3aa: CASSYYGGKLTQHF; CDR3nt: TGTGCCAGCAGTTATTACGGGGGAAAGTTAACCCAGCATTTT
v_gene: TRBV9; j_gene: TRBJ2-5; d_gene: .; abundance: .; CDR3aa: CASSAVPAGRETQYF; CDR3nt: TGTGCCAGCAGCGCCGTCCCAGCGGGCCGGGAGACCCAGTACTTC
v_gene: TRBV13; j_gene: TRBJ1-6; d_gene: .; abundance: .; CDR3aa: CASSSPAVGGSPLHF; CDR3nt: TGTGCCAGCAGCTCCCCGGCGGTGGGGGGTTCACCCCTCCACTTT
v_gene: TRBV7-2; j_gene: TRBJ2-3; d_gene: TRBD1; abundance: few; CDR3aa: CASRAGGDTQYF; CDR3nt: TGTGCCAGCAGAGCAGGGGGCGATACGCAGTATTTT
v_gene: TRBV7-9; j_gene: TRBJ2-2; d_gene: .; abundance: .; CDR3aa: CASSLKPAGTGELFF; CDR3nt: TGTGCCAGCAGCTTAAAGCCGGCGGGCACCGGGGAGCTGTTTTTT
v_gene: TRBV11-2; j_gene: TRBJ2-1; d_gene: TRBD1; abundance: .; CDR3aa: CASSQDRPKKFF; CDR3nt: TGTGCCAGCAGCCAGGACAGGCCGAAGAAGTTCTTC
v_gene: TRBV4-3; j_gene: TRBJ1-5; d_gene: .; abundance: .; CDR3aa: CASSQAWQGSQPQHF; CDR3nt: TGCGCCAGCAGCCAAGCTTGGCAGGGGAGTCAGCCCCAGCATTTT
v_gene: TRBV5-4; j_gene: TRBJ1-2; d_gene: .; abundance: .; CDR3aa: CASSLPSQGGYGYTF; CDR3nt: TGTGCCAGCAGCTTGCCCTCACAGGGCGGCTATGGCTACACCTTC
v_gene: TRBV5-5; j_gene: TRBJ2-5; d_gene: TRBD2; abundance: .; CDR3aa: CASSLAPTSGVGETQYF; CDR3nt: TGTGCCAGCAGCTTGGCCCCGACTAGCGGGGTTGGAGAGACCCAGTACTTC
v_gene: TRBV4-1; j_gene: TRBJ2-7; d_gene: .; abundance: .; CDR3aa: CASSQDRGYEQYF; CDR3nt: TGCGCCAGCAGCCAAGATCGGGGGTACGAGCAGTACTTC
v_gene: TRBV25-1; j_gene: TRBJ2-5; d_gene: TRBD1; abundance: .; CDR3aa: CASKRDSSPETQYF; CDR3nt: TGTGCCAGCAAACGGGACAGTAGTCCGGAGACCCAGTACTTC
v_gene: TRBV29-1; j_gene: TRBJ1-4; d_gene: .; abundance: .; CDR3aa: CSVEDDSPNEKLFF; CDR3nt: TGCAGCGTTGAGGATGACAGCCCTAATGAAAAACTGTTTTTT
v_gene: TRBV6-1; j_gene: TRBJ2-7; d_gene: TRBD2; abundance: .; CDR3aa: CATNGLAGGTYEQYF; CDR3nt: TGTGCCACCAATGGACTAGCGGGGGGGACCTACGAGCAGTACTTC